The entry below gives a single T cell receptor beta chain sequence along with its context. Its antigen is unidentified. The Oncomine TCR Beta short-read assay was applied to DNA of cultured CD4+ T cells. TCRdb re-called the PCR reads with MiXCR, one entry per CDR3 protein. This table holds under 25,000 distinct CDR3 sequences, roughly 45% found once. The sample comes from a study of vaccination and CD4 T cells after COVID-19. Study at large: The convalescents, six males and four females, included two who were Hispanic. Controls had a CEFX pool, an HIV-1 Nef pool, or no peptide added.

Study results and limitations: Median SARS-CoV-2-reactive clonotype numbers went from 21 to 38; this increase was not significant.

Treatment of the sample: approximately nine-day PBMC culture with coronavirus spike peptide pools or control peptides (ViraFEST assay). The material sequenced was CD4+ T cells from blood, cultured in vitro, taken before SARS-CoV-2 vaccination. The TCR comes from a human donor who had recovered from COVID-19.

CDR3 loop: CASSADRTNTGELFF. Here the CDR3 DNA reads TGTGCCAGCAGTGCGGACAGGACGAACACCGGGGAGCTGTTTTTT. This sequence joins TRBV2 and TRBJ2-2, with 7 bases aligning to TRBD1. Trimming at V came to 4 bases and at J to 0 bases, leaving 2 bases not matched to a gene. Germline values: CDR1 SNHLY, CDR2 FYNNEI. This CDR3 has 15 amino acids.